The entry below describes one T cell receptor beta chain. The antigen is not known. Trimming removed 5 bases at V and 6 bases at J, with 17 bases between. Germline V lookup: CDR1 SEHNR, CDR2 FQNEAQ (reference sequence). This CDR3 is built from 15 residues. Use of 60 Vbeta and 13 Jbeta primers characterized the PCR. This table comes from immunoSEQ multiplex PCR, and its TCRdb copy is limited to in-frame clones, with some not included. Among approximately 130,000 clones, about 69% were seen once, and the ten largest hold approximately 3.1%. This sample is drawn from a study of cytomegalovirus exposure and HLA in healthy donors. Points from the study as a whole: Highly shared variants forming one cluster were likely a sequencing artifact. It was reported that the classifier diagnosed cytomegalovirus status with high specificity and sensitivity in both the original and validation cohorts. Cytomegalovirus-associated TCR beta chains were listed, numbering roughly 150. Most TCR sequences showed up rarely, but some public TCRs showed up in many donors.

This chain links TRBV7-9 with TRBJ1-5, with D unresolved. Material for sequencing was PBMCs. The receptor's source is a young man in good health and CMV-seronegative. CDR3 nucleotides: TGTGCCAGCAGCCCAGCGGGGAACTCCATTCAGCCCCAGCATTTT. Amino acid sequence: CASSPAGNSIQPQHF.